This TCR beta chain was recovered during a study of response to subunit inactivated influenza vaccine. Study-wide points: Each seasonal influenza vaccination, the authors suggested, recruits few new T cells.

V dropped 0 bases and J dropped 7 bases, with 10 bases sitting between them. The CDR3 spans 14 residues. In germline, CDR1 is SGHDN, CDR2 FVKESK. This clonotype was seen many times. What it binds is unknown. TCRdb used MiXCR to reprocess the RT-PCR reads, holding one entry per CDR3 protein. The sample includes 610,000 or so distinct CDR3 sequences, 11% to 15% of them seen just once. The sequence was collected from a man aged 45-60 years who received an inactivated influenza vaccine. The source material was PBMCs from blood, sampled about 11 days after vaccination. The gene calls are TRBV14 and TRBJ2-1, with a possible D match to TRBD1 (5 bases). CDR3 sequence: CASSQEKGINEQFF. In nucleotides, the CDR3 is TGTGCCAGCAGCCAAGAAAAGGGGATAAATGAGCAGTTCTTC.